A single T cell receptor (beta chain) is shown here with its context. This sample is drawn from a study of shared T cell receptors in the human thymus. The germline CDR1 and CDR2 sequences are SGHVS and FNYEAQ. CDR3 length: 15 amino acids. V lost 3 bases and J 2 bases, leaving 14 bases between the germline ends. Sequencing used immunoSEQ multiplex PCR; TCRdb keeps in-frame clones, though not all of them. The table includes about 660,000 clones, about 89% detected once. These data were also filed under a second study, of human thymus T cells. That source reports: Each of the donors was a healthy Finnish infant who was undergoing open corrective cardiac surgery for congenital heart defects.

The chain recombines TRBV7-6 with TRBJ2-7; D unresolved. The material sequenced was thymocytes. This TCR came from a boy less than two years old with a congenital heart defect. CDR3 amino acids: CASSFRVPSPYEQYF. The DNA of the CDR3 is TGTGCCAGCAGCTTCCGGGTCCCTTCCCCCTACGAGCAGTACTTC.